This T cell receptor (beta chain) was identified during a study of vaccination effects on CD4 cells after COVID-19. Viral peptide pools were used in the ViraFEST assay to expand antigen-specific CD4+ T cells, and sequencing came afterward. Having been cultured for roughly 9 days, the cells underwent CD4+ T cell isolation. Vaccine recipients had no previous SARS-CoV-2 infection; their nucleocapsid antibodies were negative. Wells each received 1.5 million to 2.5 million PBMC, cultured with roughly 9.4 IU/ml IL-2 and around 9.8 ug/ml peptides. Germline values: CDR1 GTSNPN, CDR2 SVGIG (reference sequence). Losses at the gene ends were 2 bases for V and 0 bases for J; bases not matched to a gene: 4. This CDR3 is 15 amino acids long. Clones were sequenced by immunoSEQ multiplex PCR, and TCRdb holds only the in-frame ones, with some missing. The sample lists tens of thousands of clones; about 70% were seen once.

Comments on this clone: Antigen: not known.

This clonotype was obtained from a human donor who received a COVID-19 vaccine. This chain links TRBV30 with TRBJ2-3; TRBD2 matches at 8 bases. The starting material was CD4+ T cells from PBMCs cultured with HCoV-229E spike peptides, obtained before COVID-19 vaccination. The CDR3 DNA is TGTGCCTGGAGTAGGGCTAGCGGGAGCACAGATACGCAGTATTTT. This gives the protein CAWSRASGSTDTQYF.